These 13 T cell receptor beta chains share one sample of origin, sequenced in a study of T cell responses to AZD1222 COVID-19 vaccine. Clones were sequenced by immunoSEQ multiplex PCR, and TCRdb holds only the in-frame ones, with some missing. This sample carries roughly 120,000 clones, about 90% of them seen once, and the ten largest clones take roughly 9.8%. The sample here was peripheral blood, taken on day 0 of AZD1222 vaccination. These receptors all come from an adult in good health.

The genes are TRBV4-1 and TRBJ2-7; 9 bases align to TRBD1. The CDR3 runs to 16 residues. Looked up from germline, CDR1 is MGHRA and CDR2 is YSYEKL. The trim removed 4 bases at V and 6 bases at J, leaving 13 bases unmatched. The CDR3 nucleotides are TGCGCCAGCAGCCTTACTACTGGACAGGGGAAATTCGAGCAGTACTTC. This sequence encodes CASSLTTGQGKFEQYF.

This chain uses TRBV27 with TRBJ2-7, with D hard to call. Germline loops: CDR1 MNHEY, CDR2 SMNVEV (reference sequence). Trimming took off 4 bases at V and 0 bases at J, with 10 bases between the two ends. This CDR3 spans 14 amino acids. The CDR3 sequence is CASSSALSSYEQYF. The CDR3 DNA sequence: TGTGCCAGCAGTTCAGCGCTGAGCTCCTACGAGCAGTACTTC.

V is TRBV5-1 and J is TRBJ1-4; weak D call: TRBD1 (5 bases). Trimming took off 3 bases at V and 0 bases at J, with 9 bases between the two ends. Germline-derived CDR1 and CDR2 are SGHRS and YFSETQ. The CDR3 has 15 amino acids. DNA for the CDR3: TGCGCCAGCAGCTCTGCAGGGACAACTAATGAAAAACTGTTTTTT. It encodes CASSSAGTTNEKLFF.

The chain is built from TRBV12-3 or TRBV12-4 and TRBJ1-1; D is unresolved. Trimming shortened V by 6 bases and J by 10 bases, and 15 bases separated the two germline ends. The length of the CDR3 is 12 residues. The CDR3 here is CASSQHVDRAFF. The CDR3 nucleotides read TGTGCCAGCAGCCAACATGTGGATAGAGCTTTCTTT.

The chain uses TRBV19 and TRBJ1-6; tentatively, D is TRBD1 (5 bases). The CDR3 totals 12 residues. Germline V CDR1 and CDR2: LNHDA, SQIVND (reference sequence). V was shortened by 5 bases and J by 10 bases, with 9 bases between the two germline ends. The CDR3 reads CASSLQGSPLHF. The CDR3 region has the DNA TGTGCCAGTAGTTTGCAGGGATCACCCCTCCACTTT.

The chain employs TRBV5-6 and TRBJ2-5; D remains ambiguous. Germline CDR1 is SGHDT and CDR2 is YYEEEE. The V end was cut by 1 base, the J end by 5 bases, with 15 bases between. This CDR3 is 15 amino acids long. CDR3 coding DNA: TGTGCCAGCAGCTTGATTCAAGGGATCGGGGAGACCCAGTACTTC. Protein: CASSLIQGIGETQYF.

The CDR3 region has the DNA TGTGCCAGCAGCTTAACGGGCGGAAACTATGGCTACACCTTC. It yields the protein CASSLTGGNYGYTF. The chain combines TRBV7-3 with TRBJ1-2, with D unresolved. The V gene lost 0 bases and the J gene lost 2 bases, with 7 bases spanning the gap. The CDR3 runs 14 residues. CDR1 is SGHTA and CDR2 is FQGTGA in the germline V gene.

This chain joins TRBV5-1 and TRBJ2-6, with D perhaps being TRBD1 or TRBD2 (5 bases each). Germline CDR1 is SGHRS and CDR2 is YFSETQ. Trimming took off 2 bases at V and 0 bases at J, with 12 bases between the two ends. CDR3 length equals 17 residues. CDR3 nucleotide sequence: TGCGCCAGCAGCTTCCGGGACCGCAGCTCTGGGGCCAACGTCCTGACTTTC. Amino acids: CASSFRDRSSGANVLTF.

The chain couples TRBV28 to TRBJ2-6; D remains ambiguous. Trimming took 2 bases from V and 1 from J, leaving 6 bases between them. The CDR3 length is 15 residues. The germline V gene encodes CDR1 MDHEN and CDR2 SYDVKM. In nucleotides, the CDR3 is TGTGCCAGCAGTTTAATTGGGTCTGGGGCCAACGTCCTGACTTTC. Encoded protein: CASSLIGSGANVLTF.

This clone was recorded a few times. The chain carries TRBV5-4 and TRBJ2-7, with a tentative D call TRBD2 (6 bases). The V and J ends lost 4 bases and 0 bases respectively, with 17 bases between them. This CDR3 contains 16 residues. Germline loops: CDR1 SGHNT, CDR2 YYREEE (reference sequence). In nucleotides, the CDR3 is TGTGCCAGCAGCCTGGGGGGAGTAGTATCCTCCTACGAGCAGTACTTC. This gives the protein CASSLGGVVSSYEQYF.

The chain joins TRBV10-1 to TRBJ1-5; D remains unclear. CDR1 is WNHNN and CDR2 is SYGVQD in the germline V gene (reference sequence). V lost 6 bases to trimming and J lost 4 bases, with 10 bases between them. The CDR3 has 13 amino acids. The CDR3 protein is CASRCNQNQPQHF. CDR3 sequence (DNA): TGCGCCAGCAGGTGTAACCAGAATCAGCCCCAGCATTTT.

The CDR3 sequence: CASSFGGGTDTQYF. Written as DNA, the CDR3 is TGTGCCAGCAGCTTCGGCGGGGGCACAGATACGCAGTATTTT. The rearrangement links TRBV11-1 to TRBJ2-3, with TRBD2 as a possible D gene (6 bases). CDR3 length: 14 amino acids. With 3 bases removed from V and 1 base from J, the gap between germline ends came to 8 bases. Germline CDR1 reads SGHAT; CDR2 reads FQDESV (reference sequence).

The V gene is TRBV7-2, the J gene TRBJ2-7; 7 bases line up with TRBD1. Germline V gene data show CDR1 as SGHTA and CDR2 as FQGNSA. Trimming at V came to 4 bases and at J to 11 bases, leaving 11 bases not matched to a gene. CDR3 length: 13 amino acids. The DNA of the CDR3 is TGTGCCAGCAGCTCCGGACAGGTTATGGCTGAGTACTTC. This encodes CASSSGQVMAEYF. The variable domain in full, with the rest retrieved from reference TRBV7-2 and TRBJ2-7, is GAGVSQSPSNKVTEKGKDVELRCDPISGHTALYWYRQSLGQGLEFLIYFQGNSAPDKSGLPSDRFSAERTGGSVSTLTIQRTQQEDSAVYLCASSSGQVMAEYFGPGTRLTVT.